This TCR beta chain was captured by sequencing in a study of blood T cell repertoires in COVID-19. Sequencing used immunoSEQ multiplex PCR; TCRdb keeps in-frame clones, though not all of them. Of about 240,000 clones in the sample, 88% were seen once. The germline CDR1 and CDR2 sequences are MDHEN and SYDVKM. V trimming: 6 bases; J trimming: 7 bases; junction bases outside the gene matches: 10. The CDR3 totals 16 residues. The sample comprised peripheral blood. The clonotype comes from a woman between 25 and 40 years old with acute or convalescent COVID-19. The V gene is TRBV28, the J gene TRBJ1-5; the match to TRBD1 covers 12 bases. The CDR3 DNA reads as TGTGCCAGCAGACCTCGGGACAGGGGGCGCGGACAGCCCCAGCATTTT. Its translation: CASRPRDRGRGQPQHF.